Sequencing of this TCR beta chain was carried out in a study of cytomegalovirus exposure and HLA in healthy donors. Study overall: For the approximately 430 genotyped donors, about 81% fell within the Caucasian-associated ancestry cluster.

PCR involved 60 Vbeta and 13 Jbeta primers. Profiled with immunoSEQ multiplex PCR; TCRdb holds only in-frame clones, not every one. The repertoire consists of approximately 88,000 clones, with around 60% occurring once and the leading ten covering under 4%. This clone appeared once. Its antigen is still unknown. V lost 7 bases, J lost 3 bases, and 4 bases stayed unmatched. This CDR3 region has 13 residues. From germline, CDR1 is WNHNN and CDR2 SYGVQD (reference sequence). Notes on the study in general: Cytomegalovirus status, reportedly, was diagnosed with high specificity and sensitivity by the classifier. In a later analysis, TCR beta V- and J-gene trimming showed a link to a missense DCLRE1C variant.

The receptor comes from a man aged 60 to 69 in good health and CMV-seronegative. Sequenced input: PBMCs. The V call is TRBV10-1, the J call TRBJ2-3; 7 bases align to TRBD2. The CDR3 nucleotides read TGCGCCAGCAAGGCTAGCGGAACAGATACGCAGTATTTT. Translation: CASKASGTDTQYF.